The rows below give T cell receptor beta chains drawn from one sample of a study of T cell responses to AZD1222 COVID-19 vaccine. Repertoires were generated with immunoSEQ multiplex PCR, while TCRdb's copy carries only in-frame clones and drops some. There are about 150,000 clones in the sample; approximately 92% occur only once, and around 3.1% lies in the top ten. Sequences were derived from peripheral blood, sampled 28 days after the second AZD1222 dose. These receptors originate from an adult who received the AZD1222 COVID-19 vaccine. CDR3s include the opening cysteine and the closing phenylalanine or tryptophan. The order of the fields is D gene, J gene, V gene, CDR3 DNA, CDR3 protein. D genes are given only for firm matches.

. TRBJ1-2 TRBV7-9 TGTGCCAGCAGCTTAGGGTCCGGGGGCCTCTATGGCTACACCTTC CASSLGSGGLYGYTF
. TRBJ1-2 TRBV12-3/TRBV12-4 TGTGCCAGCCACCGGGGGGGGGCGTATGGCTACACCTTC CASHRGGAYGYTF
TRBD1 TRBJ1-2 TRBV2 TGTGCCAGCAGTTGGACAGGGGATTTATATGGCTACACCTTC CASSWTGDLYGYTF
TRBD2 TRBJ2-3 TRBV7-6 TGTGCCAGCAGCTTAGCCACCGGGACTAGCGGGATAGATACGCAGTATTTT CASSLATGTSGIDTQYF
. TRBJ2-7 TRBV5-1 TGCGCCAGCAGCTTGGGACAGCAGAACGAGCAGTACTTC CASSLGQQNEQYF
. TRBJ2-7 TRBV11-2 TGTGCCAGCAGCTCTACCCGGGACACCCGGGAGCAGTACTTC CASSSTRDTREQYF
. TRBJ1-1 TRBV20-1 TGCAGTGCTAGAGATTCCAGTGCTCTCTTT CSARDSSALF
. TRBJ2-1 TRBV7-9 TGTGCCAGCAGCTTAGGTGGGACCTACAATGAGCAGTTCTTC CASSLGGTYNEQFF
TRBD2 TRBJ2-1 TRBV12-5 TGTGCTAGTGGTTTGGTAATAGGGGCGGGGGTCGATGAGCAGTTCTTC CASGLVIGAGVDEQFF
. TRBJ2-1 TRBV25-1 TGTGCCAGCAGTGAATATGGAGGGATCCCATGGGGTGAGCAGTTCTTC CASSEYGGIPWGEQFF
TRBD2 TRBJ2-5 TRBV5-1 TGCGCCAGCAGAGGTGGGGGACTAGCGAGAGAAGAGACCCAGTACTTC CASRGGGLAREETQYF